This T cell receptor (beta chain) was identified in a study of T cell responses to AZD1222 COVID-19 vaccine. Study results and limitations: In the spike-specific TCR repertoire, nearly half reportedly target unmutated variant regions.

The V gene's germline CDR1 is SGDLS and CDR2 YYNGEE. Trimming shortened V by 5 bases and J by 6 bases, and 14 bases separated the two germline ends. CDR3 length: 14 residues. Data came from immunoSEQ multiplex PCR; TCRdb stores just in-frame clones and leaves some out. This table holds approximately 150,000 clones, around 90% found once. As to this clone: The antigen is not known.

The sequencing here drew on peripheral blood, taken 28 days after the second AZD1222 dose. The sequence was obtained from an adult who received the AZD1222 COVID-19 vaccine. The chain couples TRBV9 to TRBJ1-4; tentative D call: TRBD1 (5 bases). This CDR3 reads CASSGQGIDEKLFF. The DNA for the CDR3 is TGTGCCAGCAGTGGTCAGGGTATTGATGAAAAACTGTTTTTT.